The 28 T cell receptor beta chains listed next were all sequenced from one sample in a study of multiple sclerosis patients with progressive multifocal leukoencephalopathy. Assay: immunoSEQ multiplex PCR; the TCRdb copy retains only in-frame clones and omits some. This table has about 28,000 clones, about 88% appearing once. As to time point: before natalizumab initiation. Material for sequencing was PBMCs. Every receptor here comes from a human donor with multiple sclerosis.

V gene TRBV9 combines with J gene TRBJ1-4, with D hard to call. CDR3 length: 13 amino acids. V was clipped by 3 bases and J by 7 bases, with 10 bases between them. Germline V gives CDR1 SGDLS, CDR2 YYNGEE. CDR3 in DNA: TGTGCCAGCAGCGGGCGGAGCGGTGAAAAACTGTTTTTT. It specifies CASSGRSGEKLFF.

DNA of the CDR3: TGTGCCAGCAGCTTAAGACCTTGGGGGACTAGAGGGGGTAATGAGCAGTTCTTC. Its translation: CASSLRPWGTRGGNEQFF. The J gene is TRBJ2-1, the V gene TRBV7-2; 8 bases align to TRBD2. J was trimmed by 7 bases and V by 2 bases; bases with no gene match: 16. The length of the CDR3 is 18 residues. The germline V gene has CDR1 SGHTA and CDR2 FQGNSA.

The table lists this clone with a count of one. This rearrangement joins TRBV19 to TRBJ2-7, with D tentatively TRBD1 (6 bases). The CDR3 length is 13 residues. Between the trimmed V and J ends, which lost 3 bases and 6 bases, there was a span of 12 bases. Germline lookup yields CDR1 LNHDA and CDR2 SQIVND (reference sequence). The CDR3 bases are TGTGCCAGTAGTATCCCGACAGGTTCCGAGCAGTACTTC. It is translated as CASSIPTGSEQYF.

The DNA for the CDR3 is TGCGCCAGCAGCCCCGCCAGGGGTATGGAATATGGCTACACCTTC. Protein product: CASSPARGMEYGYTF. The V gene is TRBV5-1, the J gene TRBJ1-2; possibly TRBD1 for D (6 bases). Trimming took off 4 bases at V and 5 bases at J, with 18 bases between the two ends. The CDR3 extends over 15 amino acids. Germline V gives CDR1 SGHRS, CDR2 YFSETQ.

The genes are TRBV9 and TRBJ1-4; 9 bases match TRBD1. This CDR3 comprises 16 residues. From germline, CDR1 is SGDLS and CDR2 YYNGEE. V gave up 0 bases and J gave up 7 bases; unmatched junction bases: 7. CDR3 sequence (DNA): TGTGCCAGCAGCGTAGAGTCGGGACAGGGAGGTGAAAAACTGTTTTTT. It encodes CASSVESGQGGEKLFF.

The gene calls are TRBV9 and TRBJ1-4; the D is unclear. The V gene's germline CDR1 is SGDLS and CDR2 YYNGEE. Trimming removed 0 bases at V and 3 bases at J, with 6 bases between. The CDR3 covers 14 residues. CDR3 nucleotide sequence: TGTGCCAGCAGCGTAGGGAACCCTAATGAAAAACTGTTTTTT. Its translation is CASSVGNPNEKLFF.

Comments on this clone: Its ends do not fully match the called genes, so a read error is possible. The chain is built from TRBV19 and TRBJ2-2, with TRBD1 matching over 7 bases. Germline V gene sequence: CDR1 LNHDA, CDR2 SQIVND (reference sequence). The CDR3 loop spans 18 amino acids. CDR3 nucleotides: TGTGCCAGCAGTAACAGGGGCGCCATTTCCCTTGGGACCGGGGAGCTGTTTTTT. Protein product: CASSNRGAISLGTGELFF.

CDR3 sequence (DNA): TGCGCCAGCAGTGGCCGGGACTACCCCGGGGAGCTGTTTTTT. Its translation is CASSGRDYPGELFF. The V gene is TRBV10-2, the J gene TRBJ2-2; TRBD2 aligns across 7 bases. The junction had 5 bases not matched to a gene; V was cut back by 4 bases and J by 6 bases. The CDR3 totals 14 residues. Germline V gives CDR1 WSHSY, CDR2 SAAADI.

This clone was counted a single time. J is TRBJ2-2 and V is TRBV12-5; unclear D gene. This CDR3 comprises 12 residues. Per germline, CDR1 LGHNT and CDR2 FRNRAP. Trimming shortened V by 3 bases and J by 4 bases, and 3 bases separated the two germline ends. CDR3 region: CASGLSTGELFF. DNA of the CDR3: TGTGCTAGTGGTTTAAGCACCGGGGAGCTGTTTTTT. Full variable domain (remainder filled in from reference TRBV12-5 and TRBJ2-2): DARVTQTPRHKVTEMGQEVTMRCQPILGHNTVFWYRQTMMQGLELLAYFRNRAPLDDSGMPKDRFSAEMPDATLATLKIQPSEPRDSAVYFCASGLSTGELFFGEGSRLTVL.

This clone was recorded a few times. V and J are TRBV6-6 and TRBJ2-5, with D possibly being TRBD1 (6 bases). The germline CDR1 and CDR2 sequences are MNHNY and SVGAGI (reference sequence). V gave up 4 bases and J gave up 5 bases, with 17 bases separating them. The CDR3 contains 15 residues. The CDR3 sequence is CASSSHQGFRETQYF. The CDR3 nucleotides read TGTGCCAGCAGTTCTCATCAGGGGTTCAGGGAGACCCAGTACTTC.

This clone has only a few counts. The chain has TRBV27 and TRBJ2-2, with 8 bases aligning to TRBD1. The CDR3 is 15 residues long. V lost 5 bases to trimming and J lost 5 bases; unmatched junction nucleotides: 7. Germline V lookup: CDR1 MNHEY, CDR2 SMNVEV (reference sequence). CDR3 nucleotides: TGTGCCAGCAGTCCGACAGGGGTGGTAACCGGGGAGCTGTTTTTT. Residues: CASSPTGVVTGELFF.

The chain uses TRBV9 and TRBJ2-1; TRBD1 aligns across 7 bases. This CDR3 contains 13 residues. Unmatched junction bases numbered 8, after V lost 4 bases and J lost 10 bases. From germline, CDR1 is SGDLS and CDR2 YYNGEE. CDR3 bases: TGTGCCAGCAGCTCAAACAGGGGATGGGAGCAGTTCTTC. Translation: CASSSNRGWEQFF.

This clone occurred once. Other DNA sequences within the sample encode an identical CDR3. The chain combines TRBV4-1 with TRBJ2-3; TRBD2 matches at 9 bases. Trimming cost V 3 bases and J 3 bases; bases outside gene matches: 7. The CDR3 length is 16 residues. Looked up from germline, CDR1 is MGHRA and CDR2 is YSYEKL. The CDR3: CASSQESGGLTDTQYF. CDR3 nucleotide sequence: TGCGCCAGCAGCCAGGAAAGCGGGGGGTTGACAGATACGCAGTATTTT.

Here the CDR3 reads CASSLGGAPEAFF. CDR3 nucleotide sequence: TGTGCCAGCAGCTTGGGGGGAGCCCCTGAAGCTTTCTTT. The rearrangement joins TRBV5-4 to TRBJ1-1, with D unclear. Germline V gene data show CDR1 as SGHNT and CDR2 as YYREEE (reference sequence). Deletions cut 0 bases from V and 6 bases from J, with 9 bases between. This CDR3 spans 13 amino acids.

The V call is TRBV5-1, the J call TRBJ1-1; 8 bases are a match to TRBD1. J was trimmed by 1 base and V by 3 bases; bases with no gene match: 2. The germline V gene has CDR1 SGHRS and CDR2 YFSETQ. The CDR3 runs 14 residues. CDR3: CASSSGTGNTEAFF. In DNA, the CDR3 is TGCGCCAGCAGCTCCGGGACAGGGAACACTGAAGCTTTCTTT.

The chain has TRBV7-9 and TRBJ2-1; the D is unclear. Germline CDR1 is SEHNR and CDR2 is FQNEAQ (reference sequence). The germline V and J ends were trimmed by 5 bases and 4 bases, with 6 bases remaining between them. This CDR3 is built from 12 residues. CDR3 sequence: CASSERYNEQFF. The CDR3 DNA follows: TGTGCCAGCAGCGAGAGGTACAATGAGCAGTTCTTC.

The rearrangement uses TRBV11-2 and TRBJ1-5; 8 bases map to TRBD1. The CDR3 runs to 14 residues. Trimming removed 4 bases from V and 5 bases from J; junction bases left unmatched: 4. Germline CDR1 reads SGHAT; CDR2 reads FQNNGV. Here the CDR3 reads CASSSTGDYQPQHF. CDR3 in DNA: TGTGCCAGCAGCTCGACAGGGGACTATCAGCCCCAGCATTTT.

V is TRBV29-1 and J is TRBJ2-4; D is unresolved. V lost 6 bases and J 0 bases, leaving 9 bases between the germline ends. CDR3 length equals 13 residues. Germline CDR1 and CDR2: SQVTM and ANQGSEA. The CDR3 is CSVGGLAKNIQYF. DNA for the CDR3: TGCAGCGTCGGTGGGCTAGCCAAAAACATTCAGTACTTC.

The chain couples TRBV30 to TRBJ2-3, with D hard to call. Germline values: CDR1 GTSNPN, CDR2 SVGIG (reference sequence). Trimming pared 3 bases from V and 1 base from J, leaving 23 bases between. The CDR3 spans 18 residues. CDR3 DNA: TGTGCCTGGAGCGTCCCCGGCCCAGATGGTCAGGGCACAGATACGCAGTATTTT. Protein product: CAWSVPGPDGQGTDTQYF.

V is TRBV29-1 and J is TRBJ2-5; possible D gene TRBD2, 7 bases. The CDR3 is 12 amino acids. Germline CDR1 SQVTM, CDR2 ANQGSEA. V lost 7 bases, J lost 7 bases, and 16 bases lay in between. The CDR3: CSGGGHSWTQYF. DNA for the CDR3: TGCAGCGGGGGGGGGCACTCTTGGACCCAGTACTTC. Complete variable domain (other parts from reference TRBV29-1 and TRBJ2-5): SAVISQKPSRDICQRGTSLTIQCQVDSQVTMMFWYRQQPGQSLTLIATANQGSEATYESGFVIDKFPISRPNLTFSTLTVSNMSPEDSSIYLCSGGGHSWTQYFGPGTRLLVL.

The chain carries TRBV28 and TRBJ1-1; 10 bases are shared with TRBD1. The CDR3 has 16 amino acids. CDR1 is MDHEN, CDR2 SYDVKM, per germline. Unmatched junction bases numbered 9, after V lost 5 bases and J lost 3 bases. The CDR3 DNA follows: TGTGCCAGCAGTCCAGCCTCCGGGACAGGGGACACTGAAGCTTTCTTT. Its translation is CASSPASGTGDTEAFF.

The chain joins TRBV11-2 to TRBJ2-6, with 7 bases that match TRBD2. The germline V gene has CDR1 SGHAT and CDR2 FQNNGV. The CDR3 is 17 residues long. The V segment lost 3 bases and the J segment 1 base; nucleotides outside the gene matches: 6. The CDR3 nucleotides read TGTGCCAGCAGCTTCTCCCTGGGGGGGTCTGGGGCCAACGTCCTGACTTTC. Translation: CASSFSLGGSGANVLTF. Drawing the rest from reference TRBV11-2 and TRBJ2-6, the complete variable domain is EAGVAQSPRYKIIEKRQSVAFWCNPISGHATLYWYQQILGQGPKLLIQFQNNGVVDDSQLPKDRFSAERLKGVDSTLKIQPAKLEDSAVYLCASSFSLGGSGANVLTFGAGSRLTVL.

This sequence joins TRBV2 and TRBJ1-1; D is uncertain. V was cut by 2 bases and J by 4 bases, with 5 bases left in between. Per germline, CDR1 SNHLY and CDR2 FYNNEI. The CDR3 is made up of 12 amino acids. CDR3 DNA: TGTGCCAGCAGTGAATCCCGCACTGAAGCTTTCTTT. As protein: CASSESRTEAFF.

V is TRBV7-9 and J is TRBJ2-3; the match to TRBD1 covers 9 bases. Losses at the gene ends were 1 base for V and 2 bases for J; bases not matched to a gene: 10. The germline V gene encodes CDR1 SEHNR and CDR2 FQNEAQ (reference sequence). The length of the CDR3 is 18 residues. The CDR3 DNA sequence: TGTGCCAGCAGCTTAGGGGGGCACAGGGGGCTGGACACAGATACGCAGTATTTT. Translated: CASSLGGHRGLDTDTQYF. The variable domain in full, with the rest retrieved from reference TRBV7-9 and TRBJ2-3, is DTGVSQNPRHKITKRGQNVTFRCDPISEHNRLYWYRQTLGQGPEFLTYFQNEAQLEKSRLLSDRFSAERPKGSFSTLEIQRTEQGDSAMYLCASSLGGHRGLDTDTQYFGPGTRLTVL.

This clone has only one observation. The chain has TRBV7-9 and TRBJ2-7; either TRBD1 or TRBD2 may fit D (5 bases each). V lost 5 bases to trimming and J lost 0 bases, with 20 bases between them. Looked up from germline, CDR1 is SEHNR and CDR2 is FQNEAQ (reference sequence). This CDR3 contains 17 residues. The CDR3 here is CASSPMAWDRSSYEQYF. The CDR3 DNA reads as TGTGCCAGCAGCCCGATGGCTTGGGACCGAAGCTCCTACGAGCAGTACTTC.

The chain combines TRBV4-1 with TRBJ2-5; 11 bases are a match to TRBD1. The CDR3 loop spans 16 amino acids. The trim removed 4 bases at V and 2 bases at J, leaving 6 bases unmatched. The germline gives CDR1 MGHRA, CDR2 YSYEKL. CDR3 nucleotides: TGCGCCAGCAGCCCCGGACAGGGGGCGCAGCAAGAGACCCAGTACTTC. Residues: CASSPGQGAQQETQYF.

Concerning this clone: This specimen includes other DNA sequences encoding the same CDR3. The V gene is TRBV4-2, the J gene TRBJ2-3; TRBD2 matches at 15 bases. Germline V lookup: CDR1 LGHNA, CDR2 YNFKEQ. The CDR3 is 16 residues long. V was clipped by 1 base and J by 4 bases; unmatched bases: 0. This CDR3 reads CASSQGTSGGADTQYF. The CDR3 coding sequence is TGTGCCAGCAGCCAAGGGACTAGCGGGGGGGCAGATACGCAGTATTTT.

This clone occurred once. J is TRBJ2-3 and V is TRBV5-1; 8 bases map to TRBD1. Germline CDR1 reads SGHRS; CDR2 reads YFSETQ. The V gene end was trimmed by 4 bases and the J gene end by 8 bases; junction bases not matched to a gene: 12. This CDR3 has 15 amino acids. This CDR3 is CASSTGQGGAATQYF. In nucleotides, the CDR3 is TGCGCCAGCAGCACTGGACAGGGAGGAGCGGCTACGCAGTATTTT.